This TCR beta chain comes out of a study of blood T cell repertoires in COVID-19. Sequencing was performed with immunoSEQ multiplex PCR; in TCRdb, only in-frame clones are kept and a portion is missing. Among 250,000 to 400,000 clones, around 90% were seen once, and the ten largest hold around 4.8%. Participants were aged about 18 to 89 years from approximately 25 US areas. Categorization into cohorts depended on clinical history that participants reported. Trimming left V 5 bases short and J 1 base short, with 9 bases between. This CDR3 has 13 residues. Per germline, CDR1 SGHAT and CDR2 FQNNGV. The chain employs TRBV11-2 and TRBJ2-7; D ambiguous. This TCR was sampled from a man aged 55 to 70 who had recovered from COVID-19. What was sequenced was PBMCs or T cells enriched from blood (not recorded which). CDR3 nucleotides: TGTGCCAGCAGCCCAGGCCAATCCTACGAGCAGTACTTC. As protein: CASSPGQSYEQYF.